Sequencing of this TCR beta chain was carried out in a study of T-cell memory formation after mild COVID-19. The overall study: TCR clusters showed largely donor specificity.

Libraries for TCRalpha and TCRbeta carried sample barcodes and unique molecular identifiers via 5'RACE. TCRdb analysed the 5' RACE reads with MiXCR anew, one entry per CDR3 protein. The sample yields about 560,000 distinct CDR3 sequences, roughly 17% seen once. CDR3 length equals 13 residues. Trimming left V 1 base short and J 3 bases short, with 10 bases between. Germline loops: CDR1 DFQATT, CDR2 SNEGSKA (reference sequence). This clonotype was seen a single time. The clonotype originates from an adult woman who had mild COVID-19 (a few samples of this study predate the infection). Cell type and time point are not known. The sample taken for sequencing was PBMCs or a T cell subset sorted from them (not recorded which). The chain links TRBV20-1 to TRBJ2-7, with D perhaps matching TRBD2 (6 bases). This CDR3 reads CSARVASVYEQYF. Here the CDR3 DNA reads TGCAGTGCTAGAGTTGCTAGCGTCTACGAGCAGTACTTC.